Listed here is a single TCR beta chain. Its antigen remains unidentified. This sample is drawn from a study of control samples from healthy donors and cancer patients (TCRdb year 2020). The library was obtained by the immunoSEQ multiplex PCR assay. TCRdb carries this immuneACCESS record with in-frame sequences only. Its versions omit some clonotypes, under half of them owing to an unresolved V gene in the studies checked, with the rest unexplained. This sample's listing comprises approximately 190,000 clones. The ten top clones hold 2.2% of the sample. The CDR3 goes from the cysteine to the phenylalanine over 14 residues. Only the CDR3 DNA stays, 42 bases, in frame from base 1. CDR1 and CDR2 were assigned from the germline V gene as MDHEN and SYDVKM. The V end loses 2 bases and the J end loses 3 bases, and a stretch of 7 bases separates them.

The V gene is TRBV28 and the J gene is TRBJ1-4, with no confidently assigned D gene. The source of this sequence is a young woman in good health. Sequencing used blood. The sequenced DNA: TGTGCCAGCAGTTTACCCCAAGCTAATGAAAAACTGTTTTTT. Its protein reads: CASSLPQANEKLFF.